One sample yielded the 20 T cell receptor beta chains listed below, sequenced in a study of T cells in tumors after PD-1 blockade. Here immunoSEQ multiplex PCR was the method, and the copy in TCRdb shows in-frame clones only, minus some. Of roughly 50,000 clones listed, approximately 79% are singletons. Sequenced here: PBMCs, sampled before anti-PD-1 treatment. The source of these receptors is a human donor with basal cell carcinoma.

The chain is built from TRBV24-1 and TRBJ2-1, with 9 bases lining up with TRBD2. V lost 2 bases to trimming and J lost 4 bases; unmatched junction nucleotides: 5. The CDR3 is 16 amino acids. CDR1 and CDR2 from the germline V gene are KGHDR and SFDVKD. The CDR3 DNA sequence: TGTGCCACCAGTGATTCTCTAGCGGGGACTTACAATGAGCAGTTCTTC. This translates into CATSDSLAGTYNEQFF.

This clone was recorded once. V and J are TRBV21-1 and TRBJ2-7; whether TRBD1, the table's D call, matches the DNA was not checked. TRBV21-1 is noted as a pseudogene. This CDR3 is 15 amino acids long. The CDR3, as DNA: TGTGCCAGCAGCAGAGAGACAGGGGAGGCGCGGGAGCAGTACTTC. Protein sequence: CASSRETGEAREQYF.

This sequence joins TRBV28 and TRBJ1-2; TRBD1 matches at 10 bases. The germline CDR1 and CDR2 sequences are MDHEN and SYDVKM. CDR3 length: 17 amino acids. With V trimmed by 6 bases and J by 5 bases, 15 bases remained unmatched. The CDR3 region has the DNA TGTGCCAGCAGAAAAACCGGGACAGGGGCTTCCTTTTATGGCTACACCTTC. Encoded protein: CASRKTGTGASFYGYTF.

The chain recombines TRBV12-3 or TRBV12-4 with TRBJ1-5; no reliable D call. The CDR3 spans 13 residues. Trimming left V 0 bases short and J 6 bases short, with 6 bases between. CDR3 in DNA: TGTGCCAGCAGTTTAGCAGCATCTCAGCCCCAGCATTTT. Translation: CASSLAASQPQHF.

The chain uses TRBV3-1 (or the pseudogene TRBV3-2) and TRBJ1-1, with D unresolved. V lost 0 bases, J lost 4 bases, and 0 bases lay in between. The germline gives CDR1 LGHDT, CDR2 YNNKEL (reference sequence). The CDR3 spans 11 residues. The CDR3 reads CASSQDTEAFF. The CDR3 DNA sequence: TGTGCCAGCAGCCAAGACACTGAAGCTTTCTTT.

The genes are TRBV12-5 and TRBJ2-7; D is undetermined. The germline V gene has CDR1 LGHNT and CDR2 FRNRAP. Trimming stripped 5 bases from V and 3 bases from J, with 5 bases between. The CDR3 has 11 amino acids. The CDR3 region is CASGTVYEQYF. The CDR3 bases are TGTGCTAGTGGTACCGTCTACGAGCAGTACTTC.

The chain combines TRBV30 with TRBJ2-1; tentative D call: TRBD2 (5 bases). The CDR3 loop spans 16 amino acids. Germline V gives CDR1 GTSNPN, CDR2 SVGIG (reference sequence). Trimming cost V 0 bases and J 4 bases, with 16 bases left between them. DNA for the CDR3: TGTGCCTGGAGTGTACCCAACCCCAGAGGGTACAATGAGCAGTTCTTC. It codes for CAWSVPNPRGYNEQFF.

The genes are TRBV5-1 and TRBJ1-2, with TRBD1 as a possible D gene (6 bases). V was shortened by 0 bases and J by 0 bases, with 12 bases between the two germline ends. The CDR3 length is 16 residues. CDR1 is SGHRS, CDR2 YFSETQ, per germline. The CDR3 loop is CASSLGRQVANYGYTF. CDR3 coding DNA: TGCGCCAGCAGCTTGGGCCGACAGGTCGCTAACTATGGCTACACCTTC.

J is TRBJ2-2 and V is TRBV2; D is ambiguous. V was shortened by 8 bases and J by 4 bases, with 14 bases between the two germline ends. Germline-derived CDR1 and CDR2 are SNHLY and FYNNEI. This CDR3 comprises 14 residues. The CDR3 is CASEKISGTGELFF. CDR3 coding DNA: TGTGCCAGCGAAAAGATTTCGGGCACCGGGGAGCTGTTTTTT.

This clone has only a few counts. The chain combines TRBV28 with TRBJ1-5; D not certain. Germline V gene sequence: CDR1 MDHEN, CDR2 SYDVKM. Trimming removed 5 bases from V and 0 bases from J, with 11 bases in between. The CDR3 sequence is 15 residues long. CDR3 in DNA: TGTGCCAGCAGTGGCTCCAAAAGTAGCAATCAGCCCCAGCATTTT. It is translated as CASSGSKSSNQPQHF. The whole variable domain, remainder taken from reference TRBV28 and TRBJ1-5, is DVKVTQSSRYLVKRTGEKVFLECVQDMDHENMFWYRQDPGLGLRLIYFSYDVKMKEKGDIPEGYSVSREKKERFSLILESASTNQTSMYLCASSGSKSSNQPQHFGDGTRLSIL.

The chain is built from TRBV5-1 and TRBJ1-1, with D possibly matching TRBD1 (5 bases). CDR3 size: 15 residues. Per the germline V gene, CDR1 is SGHRS and CDR2 is YFSETQ. Trimming removed 0 bases from V and 0 bases from J, with 9 bases in between. CDR3 nucleotide sequence: TGCGCCAGCAGCTTGGGAGGGGTGGTGAACACTGAAGCTTTCTTT. Amino acids: CASSLGGVVNTEAFF.

This clone was detected many times. The chain combines TRBV28 with TRBJ1-2; a weak D match, TRBD1 (5 bases). The V end lost 8 bases, the J end lost 4 bases, and 20 bases lay between the germline ends. Germline CDR1 and CDR2: MDHEN and SYDVKM. The CDR3 has 15 amino acids. The CDR3 nucleotides read TGTGCCAGCCTCTCTTCCGGCAGGGCCTCCTATGGCTACACCTTC. This encodes CASLSSGRASYGYTF.

This chain uses TRBV7-2 with TRBJ1-5, with D possibly TRBD1 on 5 matching bases. The CDR3 consists of 14 residues. V was cut by 1 base and J by 9 bases, with 13 bases left in between. Germline lookup yields CDR1 SGHTA and CDR2 FQGNSA. CDR3 sequence (DNA): TGTGCCAGCAGCTTAGTCACAGGCCCCCGGCCCCAGCATTTT. Translating gives CASSLVTGPRPQHF.

V gene TRBV30 combines with J gene TRBJ2-7; 8 bases map to TRBD2. Germline V gives CDR1 GTSNPN, CDR2 SVGIG (reference sequence). This CDR3 contains 16 residues. V was pared by 0 bases and J by 4 bases, with 11 bases of the junction left unmatched. Here the CDR3 reads CAWSVSHRGGVYEQYF. CDR3 sequence (DNA): TGTGCCTGGAGTGTATCGCACCGGGGGGGTGTGTACGAGCAGTACTTC.

V is TRBV28 and J is TRBJ1-1; 11 bases line up with TRBD1. The CDR3 loop spans 14 amino acids. V dropped 8 bases and J dropped 4; count of bases not matched to a gene: 6. CDR1 is MDHEN, CDR2 SYDVKM, per germline. CDR3 sequence: CASRLGTGGTEAFF. The CDR3 DNA follows: TGTGCCAGCCGCTTGGGGACAGGGGGCACTGAAGCTTTCTTT.

A few counts support this clone. The chain employs TRBV28 and TRBJ1-2; D not certain. V was shortened by 9 bases and J by 4 bases, with 15 bases between the two germline ends. This CDR3 comprises 13 residues. The V gene's germline CDR1 is MDHEN and CDR2 SYDVKM. The CDR3 sequence: CASIRRAAYGYTF. In nucleotides, the CDR3 is TGTGCCAGTATACGTAGGGCAGCCTATGGCTACACCTTC.

This chain uses TRBV29-1 with TRBJ2-1; TRBD1 is a possible D gene (6 bases). The CDR3 is made up of 16 amino acids. Germline CDR1 is SQVTM and CDR2 is ANQGSEA. V was shortened by 0 bases and J by 2 bases, with 14 bases between the two germline ends. DNA for the CDR3: TGCAGCGTTGAAGAGTACGGGACACTCCCCTACAATGAGCAGTTCTTC. Its protein product is CSVEEYGTLPYNEQFF.

The rearrangement links TRBV5-1 to TRBJ2-3; 11 nucleotides agree with TRBD2. CDR3 length: 19 residues. Germline loops: CDR1 SGHRS, CDR2 YFSETQ. Germline trimming cut 5 bases from V and 1 base from J; bases unmatched to any gene: 15. CDR3 nucleotides: TGCGCCAGCAGTTCCGCCGGGACTAGCGGAGGGGGAGGCACAGATACGCAGTATTTT. It encodes CASSSAGTSGGGGTDTQYF.

The chain combines TRBV11-1 with TRBJ2-4, with D possibly being TRBD1 or TRBD2 (5 bases each). Germline V gives CDR1 SGHAT, CDR2 FQDESV (reference sequence). The CDR3 has 12 residues. Trimming pared 8 bases from V and 4 bases from J, leaving 9 bases between. CDR3 coding DNA: TGTGCCAGCCGAGAGGGGAAAAACATTCAGTACTTC. Amino acid sequence: CASREGKNIQYF. The full variable domain, its missing parts supplied by reference TRBV11-1 and TRBJ2-4, is EAEVAQSPRYKITEKSQAVAFWCDPISGHATLYWYRQILGQGPELLVQFQDESVVDDSQLPKDRFSAERLKGVDSTLKIQPAELGDSAMYLCASREGKNIQYFGAGTRLSVL.

The V call is TRBV6-5, the J call TRBJ2-3; D is perhaps TRBD1 or TRBD2 (5 bases each). The CDR3 is 16 residues long. Germline-derived CDR1 and CDR2 are MNHEY and SVGAGI. Trimming removed 4 bases at V and 4 bases at J, with 18 bases between. CDR3 nucleotides: TGTGCCAGCAGTTCCCCCCGGGACCTGAGCCCAGATACGCAGTATTTT. Encoded protein: CASSSPRDLSPDTQYF.